This T cell receptor beta chain stems from a study of blood T cell repertoires in COVID-19 (dated by TCRdb to 2018 to 2020). Broadly, across the study: Samples from collaborators originated in the United States, Italy and Spain and spanned both the acute and convalescent phases of COVID-19. The sample metadata nearly always contained a de-identified subject ID, COVID-19 status, age in years and sex. The dataset comprised deeply sampled blood TCRbeta repertoires from subjects exposed to, actively infected with, or recovered from COVID-19. The repertoires were made available in a free public database intended to serve as a resource for research on the immune response to SARS-CoV-2. The prospective study material was composed of cDNA or gDNA derived from T cells, B-cell-depleted T cells, or PBMCs. HLA class I and class II types, where available, came from metadata supplied by the sample provider rather than from assay-based typing. Samples came from the ongoing ImmuneRACE study (first 160 participants) plus 1,254 subjects from 6 global collaborators.

TCRbeta CDR3 regions were amplified from genomic DNA by means of the immunoSEQ Assay, a bias-controlled multiplex PCR. The authors processed their data as follows. Within the assay, amplification of reference gene primers was used to estimate how many nucleated cells each sample contained. Sequence reads were collapsed and filtered to measure the absolute abundance of every unique TCRbeta CDR3 rearrangement. Productive Simpson clonality was computed per sample as the square root of Simpson's diversity index over productive rearrangements. In its TCRdb copy, this immuneACCESS table keeps in-frame sequences only and misses some clones. Where compared with another copy, unresolved V genes explain less than half of these, and the others have no known cause. The V and J calls and the clone size are those of that table, but D and trimming were determined from the DNA. Here the sample has some 130,000 clones; 84% occur a single time. The ten largest clones take up 5.5% of the sample.

Participants in the prospective study were aged roughly 18 to 89 years, lived in under 30 United States geographic areas, and enrolled through a virtual design. Cohort assignment in the prospective study relied on participant-reported clinical history from a screening survey and a study questionnaire. Each participant in the prospective study had whole blood, serum and a nasopharyngeal or oropharyngeal swab collected by mobile phlebotomists. Prospective study participants could optionally give additional blood draws and questionnaires over an approximately two-month period. Prospective study blood samples were shipped either frozen or at room temperature before DNA extraction. On this clone: What this receptor recognizes is not known. Base quality data are lacking; no much larger clone is found one base away.

The germline V gene (reference sequence) gives CDR1 as LNHDA and CDR2 as SQIVND. Its CDR3 holds 16 amino acids, cysteine through phenylalanine. Just the 48-base CDR3 DNA is kept, in frame starting at base 1. V is pruned by 1 base and J by 4 bases, leaving 5 bases of the junction without a gene match. Results the study describes overall, beyond this receptor: Clinical and demographic metadata were provided uncurated, with the amount varying by source and participant.

Specimen: PBMCs or T cells enriched from blood (not recorded which). In this chain, TRBV19 is recombined with TRBJ2-1, and 9 junctional nucleotides match TRBD2. This receptor was taken from a man between 40 and 49 years old with acute COVID-19. The nucleotide sequence is given as TGTGCCAGTAGTATAGTCCTAGCGGGGTCGTACAATGAGCAGTTCTTC. Translated, it gives CASSIVLAGSYNEQFF.